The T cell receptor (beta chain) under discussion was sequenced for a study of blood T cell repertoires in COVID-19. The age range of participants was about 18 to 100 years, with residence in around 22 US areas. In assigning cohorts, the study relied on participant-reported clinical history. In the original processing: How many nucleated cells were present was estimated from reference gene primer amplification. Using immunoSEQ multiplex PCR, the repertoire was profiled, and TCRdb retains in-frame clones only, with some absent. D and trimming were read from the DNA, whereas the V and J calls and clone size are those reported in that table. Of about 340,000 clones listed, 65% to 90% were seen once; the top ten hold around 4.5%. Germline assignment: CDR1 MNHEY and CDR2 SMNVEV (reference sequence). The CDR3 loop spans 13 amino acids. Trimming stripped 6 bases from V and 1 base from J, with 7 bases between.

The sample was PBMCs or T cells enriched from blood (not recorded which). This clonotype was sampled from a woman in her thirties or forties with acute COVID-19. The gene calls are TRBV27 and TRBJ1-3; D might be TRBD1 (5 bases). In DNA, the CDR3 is TGTGCCAGCAGGGGGGGTTCTGGAAACACCATATATTTT. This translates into CASRGGSGNTIYF.